The 5 T cell receptor beta chains reported below all come from one sample, sequenced in a study of cytomegalovirus exposure and HLA in healthy donors. The PCR ran on 60 Vbeta and 13 Jbeta primers. Data came from immunoSEQ multiplex PCR; TCRdb stores just in-frame clones and leaves some out. The data show roughly 100,000 clones, with approximately 83% seen just once and under 6.5% held by the top ten. The sample consisted of PBMCs. The receptors stem from a man between 18 and 35 years old in good health and CMV-seronegative.

The CDR3: CASSQESGRHNEQFF. The CDR3 DNA reads TGCGCCAGCAGCCAAGAGAGCGGGAGGCACAATGAGCAGTTCTTC. The chain recombines TRBV4-1 with TRBJ2-1; the match to TRBD2 covers 9 bases. Germline CDR1 MGHRA, CDR2 YSYEKL. The CDR3 runs to 15 residues. Trimming took 0 bases from V and 5 from J; bases not matched to a gene: 2.

The J gene is TRBJ1-5, the V gene TRBV28; weak D call: TRBD1 (5 bases). The CDR3 is made up of 13 amino acids. Germline lookup yields CDR1 MDHEN and CDR2 SYDVKM. V dropped 2 bases and J dropped 7 bases, with 9 bases sitting between them. In DNA, the CDR3 is TGTGCCAGCAGTTTAGGGGCTCACCAGCCCCAGCATTTT. Protein product: CASSLGAHQPQHF.

The V call is TRBV29-1, the J call TRBJ1-2, with 9 bases that match TRBD1. The CDR3 totals 16 residues. Per germline, CDR1 SQVTM and CDR2 ANQGSEA. The V and J ends lost 4 bases and 5 bases, in that order; junction bases with no gene match: 14. CDR3 bases: TGCAGCGTTGGGGGGACAGGGCTCGGGGTTGGGTATGGCTACACCTTC. As protein: CSVGGTGLGVGYGYTF.

The rearrangement uses TRBV28 and TRBJ2-1, with TRBD2 as a possible D gene (6 bases). The V gene lost 7 bases and the J gene lost 4 bases, with 23 bases spanning the gap. From germline, CDR1 is MDHEN and CDR2 SYDVKM. The length of the CDR3 is 17 residues. The CDR3 DNA is TGTGCCAGCATCGGGGGATGGACCGGCGGAGGGTACAATGAGCAGTTCTTC. It yields the protein CASIGGWTGGGYNEQFF.

The chain carries TRBV7-7 and TRBJ2-3, with TRBD1 matching 11 bases. CDR3 size: 16 residues. Trimming removed 2 bases from V and 6 bases from J; junction bases left unmatched: 7. Germline CDR1 reads SSHAT; CDR2 reads FNYEAQ (reference sequence). CDR3 coding DNA: TGTGCCAGCAGCTTACGGTCGGGACAGGGGGAGGATACGCAGTATTTT. Protein product: CASSLRSGQGEDTQYF. Using reference TRBV7-7 and TRBJ2-3 for the parts outside the CDR3, the full variable domain is GAGVSQSPRYKVTKRGQDVTLRCDPISSHATLYWYQQALGQGPEFLTYFNYEAQPDKSGLPSDRFSAERPEGSISTLTIQRTEQRDSAMYRCASSLRSGQGEDTQYFGPGTRLTVL.